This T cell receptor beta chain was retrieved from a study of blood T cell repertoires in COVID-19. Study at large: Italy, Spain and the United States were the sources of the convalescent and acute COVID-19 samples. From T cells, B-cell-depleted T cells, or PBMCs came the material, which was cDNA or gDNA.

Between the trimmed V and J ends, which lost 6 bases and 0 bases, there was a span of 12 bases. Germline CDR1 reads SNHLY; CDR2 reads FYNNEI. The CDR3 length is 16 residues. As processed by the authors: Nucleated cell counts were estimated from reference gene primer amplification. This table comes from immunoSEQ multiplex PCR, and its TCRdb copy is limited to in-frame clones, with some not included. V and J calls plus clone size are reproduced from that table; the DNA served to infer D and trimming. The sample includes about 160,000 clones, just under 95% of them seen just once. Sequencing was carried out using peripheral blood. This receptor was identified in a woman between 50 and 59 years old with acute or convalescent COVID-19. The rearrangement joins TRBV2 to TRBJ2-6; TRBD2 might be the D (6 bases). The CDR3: CASSETGGSGANVLTF. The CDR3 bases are TGTGCCAGCAGCGAAACCGGGGGCTCTGGGGCCAACGTCCTGACTTTC.